This record covers a single TCR beta chain. What it recognizes is unknown. Compared with germline, one end of the junction differs, possibly owing to a read error. This CDR3 has 14 amino acids. CDR1 is MDHEN, CDR2 SYDVKM, per germline. These data come from a study of graft-versus-host responses after intestinal transplantation. Sequencing was performed with immunoSEQ multiplex PCR; in TCRdb, only in-frame clones are kept and a portion is missing. The sample holds some 110,000 clones, approximately 93% seen once. The receptor was derived from a human donor who was the organ donor for an intestinal transplant. The chain recombines TRBV28 with TRBJ2-7; D is perhaps TRBD1 (6 bases). The sequences come from unstimulated CD8+ T cells sorted from spleen or lymph node cells, collected before transplant. CDR3 loop: CAGSALQGFYEQYF. The CDR3 nucleotides are TGTGCCGGCAGTGCATTACAGGGATTCTACGAGCAGTACTTC.